Listed here is a single TCR beta chain. Its target antigen remains unknown. Nothing much larger sits one base from this clone, and base qualities are not available. The CDR3 sequence holds 18 residues, the cysteine and phenylalanine included. The only DNA kept is the CDR3, 54 bases in frame from the first base. Trimming costs V 1 base and J 0 bases, and their ends lie 16 bases apart. The germline V gene (reference sequence) yields LNHNV for CDR1 and YYDKDF for CDR2. Participants in the prospective study were enrolled through a virtual design, were aged roughly 18 to 100 years, and lived in some 24 United States geographic areas. To assign participants to cohorts, the prospective study relied on clinical history that participants themselves reported in a screening survey and a study questionnaire. Recovered participants in ImmuneRACE Cohort 3 were defined as having two consecutive negative NP/OP PCR tests, clearance from a healthcare professional, or resolution of symptoms. Mobile phlebotomists in the prospective study collected whole blood, serum and a nasopharyngeal or oropharyngeal swab from every participant. Prospective study participants could optionally give additional blood draws and questionnaires over a roughly two-month period. Prospective study blood samples were shipped either frozen or at room temperature before DNA extraction.

These data are taken from a study of blood T cell repertoires in COVID-19 (dated by TCRdb to 2018 to 2021). Regarding the study in general: Samples covering the acute and convalescent phases of COVID-19 were provided by collaborators in the United States, Italy and Spain. The material from the prospective study consisted of cDNA or gDNA derived from T cells, B-cell-depleted T cells, or PBMCs. The dataset comprised deeply sampled blood TCRbeta repertoires from subjects exposed to, actively infected with, or recovered from COVID-19. A freely available public database, intended as a resource for researchers studying the immune response to SARS-CoV-2, is where the repertoires were released. The samples were drawn from two sources: the first 160 participants of the ongoing ImmuneRACE study, and 950 to 1,500 subjects contributed by 6 global collaborators. Sample metadata almost always included a de-identified subject ID, COVID-19 status, age in years and sex. Where HLA class I and class II types were available, the types were taken from metadata supplied by the sample provider, not from assay-based typing. Study-wide conclusions, independent of this receptor: The quantity of clinical and demographic metadata differed by source and by participant and was supplied without curation.

The immunoSEQ Assay, a bias-controlled multiplex PCR, was used to amplify TCRbeta CDR3 regions from genomic DNA. Per the original workflow: Nucleated cell counts per sample were estimated from amplification of reference gene primers within the assay. To quantify the absolute abundance of each unique TCRbeta CDR3 rearrangement, sequence reads were collapsed and filtered. For each sample, productive Simpson clonality was calculated as the square root of Simpson's diversity index over productive rearrangements. TCRdb's version of the immuneACCESS table is confined to in-frame rearrangements and falls short of the full clone set. An unresolved V gene accounts for under half of the shortfall where checked; the remainder is of unknown origin. V, J and clone size derive from that table, while D and trimming were established from the DNA sequence. The sample contains a few hundred thousand clones, roughly 90% of them found a single time. Approximately 17% of the sample is taken by the ten largest.

The V gene is TRBV15 and the J gene is TRBJ1-5; the best D guess is TRBD1, with 6 bases matching. Sequencing was carried out using PBMCs or T cells enriched from blood (not recorded which). The TCR comes from a woman in her thirties who had recovered from COVID-19. For the CDR3, the sequence is CATSRVHYREGSNQPQHF. The DNA sequence follows: TGTGCCACCAGCAGAGTTCATTACAGGGAGGGTAGCAATCAGCCCCAGCATTTT. Here the CDR3 is joined to the reference TRBV15 and TRBJ1-5 genes, and the full variable domain is: DAMVIQNPRYQVTQFGKPVTLSCSQTLNHNVMYWYQQKSSQAPKLLFHYYDKDFNNEADTPDNFQSRRPNTSFCFLDIRSPGLGDTAMYLCATSRVHYREGSNQPQHFGDGTRLSIL.